The T cell receptor (beta chain) under discussion was sequenced for a study of shared clonotypes between healthy human individuals. Findings of the study overall: When compared with the clonotypes that were shared by all four sorted-subset donors, the non-shared clonotypes turned out to have lower generation probabilities. Clonotype sharing across donors was expected to vary with sequencing depth.

This CDR3 region has 13 residues. V lost 5 bases and J lost 2; bases outside the gene matches: 2. Germline loops: CDR1 SGHAT, CDR2 FQNNGV. There are a few counts of this clone. Its antigen is undetermined. For sorted subsets, about 0.2 ug DNA per replicate equaled about 27,000 T cell genomes. Method: immunoSEQ multiplex PCR; TCRdb's copy keeps in-frame clones and lacks some. The sample has almost 750,000 clones, just under 75% seen once. This rearrangement joins TRBV11-2 to TRBJ2-5; 7 bases align to TRBD1. The specimen sequenced was memory CD4+ T cells sorted from blood. Subset of the sample: CD45RA-negative fraction. The sequence was obtained from a woman in her twenties or thirties in good health. In nucleotides, the CDR3 is TGTGCCAGCAGCCCGGGACAGCAAGAGACCCAGTACTTC. It yields the protein CASSPGQQETQYF.